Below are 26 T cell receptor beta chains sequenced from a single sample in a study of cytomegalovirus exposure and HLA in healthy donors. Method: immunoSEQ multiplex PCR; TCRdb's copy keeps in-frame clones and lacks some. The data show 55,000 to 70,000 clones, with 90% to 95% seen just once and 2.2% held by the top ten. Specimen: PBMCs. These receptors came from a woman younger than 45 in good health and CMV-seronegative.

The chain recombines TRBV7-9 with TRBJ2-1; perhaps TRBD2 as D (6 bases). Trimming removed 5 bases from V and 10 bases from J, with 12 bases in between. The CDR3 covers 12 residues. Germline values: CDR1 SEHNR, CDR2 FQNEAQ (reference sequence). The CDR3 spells CASSPSGDEQFF. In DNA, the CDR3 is TGTGCCAGCAGCCCTTCGGGAGACGAGCAGTTCTTC.

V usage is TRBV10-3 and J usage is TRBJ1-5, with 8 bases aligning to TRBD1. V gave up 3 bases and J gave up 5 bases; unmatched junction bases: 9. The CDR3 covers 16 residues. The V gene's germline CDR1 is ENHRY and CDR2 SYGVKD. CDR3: CAISDPDRGGYQPQHF. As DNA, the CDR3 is TGTGCCATCAGTGACCCAGACAGGGGAGGCTATCAGCCCCAGCATTTT.

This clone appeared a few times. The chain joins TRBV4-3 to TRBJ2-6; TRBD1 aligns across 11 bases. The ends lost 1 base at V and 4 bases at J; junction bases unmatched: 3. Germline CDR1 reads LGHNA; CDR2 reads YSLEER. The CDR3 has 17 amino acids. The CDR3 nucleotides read TGCGCCAGCAGCCAAGGGGACAGGGGGTCCGGGGCCAACGTCCTGACTTTC. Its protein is CASSQGDRGSGANVLTF.

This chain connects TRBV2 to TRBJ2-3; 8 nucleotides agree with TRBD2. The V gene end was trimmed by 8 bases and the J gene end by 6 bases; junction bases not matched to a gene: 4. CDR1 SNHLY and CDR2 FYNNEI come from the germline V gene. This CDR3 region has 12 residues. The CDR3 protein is CASRRGGDTQYF. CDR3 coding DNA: TGTGCCAGCCGTCGCGGGGGGGATACGCAGTATTTT.

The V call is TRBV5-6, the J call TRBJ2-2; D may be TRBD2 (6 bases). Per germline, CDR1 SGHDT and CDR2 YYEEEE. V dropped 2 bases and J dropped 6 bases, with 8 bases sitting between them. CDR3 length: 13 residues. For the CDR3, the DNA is TGTGCCAGCAGCTTTGCGGGGCCCGGGGAGCTGTTTTTT. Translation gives CASSFAGPGELFF.

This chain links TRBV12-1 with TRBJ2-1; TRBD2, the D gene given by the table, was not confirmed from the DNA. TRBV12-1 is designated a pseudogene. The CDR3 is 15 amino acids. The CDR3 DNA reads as TGTGCCAGCAGCCCCGGTCCCCCACTCCCCAATGAGCAGTTCTTC. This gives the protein CASSPGPPLPNEQFF.

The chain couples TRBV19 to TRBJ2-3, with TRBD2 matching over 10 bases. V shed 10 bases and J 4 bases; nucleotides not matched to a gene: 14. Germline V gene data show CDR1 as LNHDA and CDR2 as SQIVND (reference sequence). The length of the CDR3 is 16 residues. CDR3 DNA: TGTGCCACCTCCCGAGCGGGAGGGCCCTCCTCAGATACGCAGTATTTT. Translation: CATSRAGGPSSDTQYF.

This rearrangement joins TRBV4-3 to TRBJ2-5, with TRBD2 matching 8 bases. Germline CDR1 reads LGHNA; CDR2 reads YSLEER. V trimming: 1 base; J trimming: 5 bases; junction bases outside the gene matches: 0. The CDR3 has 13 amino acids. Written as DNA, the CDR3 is TGCGCCAGCAGCCAAGGACTAGCGGAGACCCAGTACTTC. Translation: CASSQGLAETQYF.

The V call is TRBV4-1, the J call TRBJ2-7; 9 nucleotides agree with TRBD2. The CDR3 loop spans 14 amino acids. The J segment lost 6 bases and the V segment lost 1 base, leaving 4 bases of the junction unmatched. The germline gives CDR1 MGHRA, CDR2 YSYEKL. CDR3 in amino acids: CASSQGGAGGEQYF. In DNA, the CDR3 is TGCGCCAGCAGCCAAGGAGGAGCGGGAGGCGAGCAGTACTTC.

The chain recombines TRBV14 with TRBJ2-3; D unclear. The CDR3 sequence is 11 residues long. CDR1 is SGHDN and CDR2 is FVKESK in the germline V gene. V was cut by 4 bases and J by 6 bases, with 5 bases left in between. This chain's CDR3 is CASSREDTQYF. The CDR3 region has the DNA TGTGCCAGCAGCCGCGAGGATACGCAGTATTTT.

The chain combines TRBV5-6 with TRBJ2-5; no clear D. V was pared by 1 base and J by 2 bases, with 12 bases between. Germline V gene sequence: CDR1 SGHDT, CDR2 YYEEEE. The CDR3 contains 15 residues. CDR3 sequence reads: CASSLFNQMQETQYF. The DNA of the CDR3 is TGTGCCAGCAGCTTGTTCAATCAGATGCAAGAGACCCAGTACTTC. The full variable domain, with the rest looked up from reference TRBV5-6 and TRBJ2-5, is DAGVTQSPTHLIKTRGQQVTLRCSPKSGHDTVSWYQQALGQGPQFIFQYYEEEERQRGNFPDRFSGHQFPNYSSELNVNALLLGDSALYLCASSLFNQMQETQYFGPGTRLLVL.

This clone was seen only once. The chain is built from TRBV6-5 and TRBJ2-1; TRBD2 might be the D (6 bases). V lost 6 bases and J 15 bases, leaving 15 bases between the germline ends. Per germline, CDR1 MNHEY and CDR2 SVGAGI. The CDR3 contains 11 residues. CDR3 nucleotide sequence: TGTGCCAGCAGACGGGAGAATTCGAGGTTCTTC. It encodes CASRRENSRFF.

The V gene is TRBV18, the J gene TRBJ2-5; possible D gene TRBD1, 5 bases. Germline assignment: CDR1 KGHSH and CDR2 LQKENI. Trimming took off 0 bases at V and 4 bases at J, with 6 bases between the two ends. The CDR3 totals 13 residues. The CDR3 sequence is CASSPPQGETQYF. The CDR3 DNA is TGTGCCAGCTCACCACCGCAGGGAGAGACCCAGTACTTC.

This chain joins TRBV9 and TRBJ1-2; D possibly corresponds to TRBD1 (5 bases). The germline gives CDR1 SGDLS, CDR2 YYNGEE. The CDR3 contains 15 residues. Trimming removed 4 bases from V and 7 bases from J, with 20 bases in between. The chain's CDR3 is CASSSQLRGDLGYTF. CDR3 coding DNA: TGTGCCAGCAGCTCACAACTCCGGGGGGACCTTGGCTACACCTTC. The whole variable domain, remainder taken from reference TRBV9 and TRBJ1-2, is DSGVTQTPKHLITATGQRVTLRCSPRSGDLSVYWYQQSLDQGLQFLIQYYNGEERAKGNILERFSAQQFPDLHSELNLSSLELGDSALYFCASSSQLRGDLGYTFGSGTRLTVV.

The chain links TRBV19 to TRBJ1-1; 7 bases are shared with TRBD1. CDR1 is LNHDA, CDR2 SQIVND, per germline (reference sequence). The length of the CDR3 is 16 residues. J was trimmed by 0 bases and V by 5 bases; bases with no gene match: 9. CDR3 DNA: TGTGCCAGTAGTTCAAGGGACAGTAACATGAACACTGAAGCTTTCTTT. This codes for CASSSRDSNMNTEAFF.

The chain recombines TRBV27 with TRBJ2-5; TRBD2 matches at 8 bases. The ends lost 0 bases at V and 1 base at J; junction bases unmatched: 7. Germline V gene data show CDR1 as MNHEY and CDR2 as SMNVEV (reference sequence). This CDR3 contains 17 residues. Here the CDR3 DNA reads TGTGCCAGCAGTTTATCGGTCCTTCGGGGGGGCCAAGAGACCCAGTACTTC. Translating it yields CASSLSVLRGGQETQYF.

The CDR3 region is CAWSRGYEQYF. CDR3 nucleotides: TGTGCCTGGAGTCGGGGCTACGAGCAGTACTTC. The chain joins TRBV30 to TRBJ2-7, with a possible D match to TRBD2 (5 bases). CDR1 is GTSNPN and CDR2 is SVGIG in the germline V gene (reference sequence). This CDR3 is built from 11 residues. The V gene lost 2 bases and the J gene lost 3 bases, with 5 bases spanning the gap. Drawing the rest from reference TRBV30 and TRBJ2-7, the complete variable domain is SQTIHQWPATLVQPVGSPLSLECTVEGTSNPNLYWYRQAAGRGLQLLFYSVGIGQISSEVPQNLSASRPQDRQFILSSKKLLLSDSGFYLCAWSRGYEQYFGPGTRLTVT.

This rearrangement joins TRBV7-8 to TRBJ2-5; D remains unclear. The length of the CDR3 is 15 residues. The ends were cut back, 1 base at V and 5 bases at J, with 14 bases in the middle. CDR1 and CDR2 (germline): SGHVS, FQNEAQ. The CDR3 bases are TGTGCCAGCAGCTTAGGGAGTCCGCGGAAGGAGACCCAGTACTTC. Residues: CASSLGSPRKETQYF.

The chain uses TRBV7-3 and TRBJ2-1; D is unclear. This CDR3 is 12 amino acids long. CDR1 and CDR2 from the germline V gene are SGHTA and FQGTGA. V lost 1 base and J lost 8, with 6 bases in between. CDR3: CASSLNVDEQFF. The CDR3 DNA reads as TGTGCCAGCAGCTTAAACGTAGATGAGCAGTTCTTC.

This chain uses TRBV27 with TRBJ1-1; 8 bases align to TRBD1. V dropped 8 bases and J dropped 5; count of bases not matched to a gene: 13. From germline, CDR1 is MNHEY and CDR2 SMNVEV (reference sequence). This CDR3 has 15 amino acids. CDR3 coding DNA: TGTGCCAGCCTTAGGGGCAGGGGGCTTGGGACTGAAGCTTTCTTT. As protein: CASLRGRGLGTEAFF.

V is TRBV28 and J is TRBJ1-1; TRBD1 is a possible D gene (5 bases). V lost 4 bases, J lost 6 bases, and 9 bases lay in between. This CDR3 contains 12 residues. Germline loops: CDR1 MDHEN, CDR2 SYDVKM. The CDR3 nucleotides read TGTGCCAGCAGTTCAGGGATCCCTGAAGCTTTCTTT. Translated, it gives CASSSGIPEAFF.

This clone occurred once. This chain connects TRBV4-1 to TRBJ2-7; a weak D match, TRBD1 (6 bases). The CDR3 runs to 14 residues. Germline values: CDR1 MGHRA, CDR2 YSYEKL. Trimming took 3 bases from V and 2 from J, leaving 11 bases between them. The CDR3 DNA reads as TGCGCCAGCAGCCACCCATCAGGGGCCTACGAGCAGTACTTC. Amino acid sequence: CASSHPSGAYEQYF.

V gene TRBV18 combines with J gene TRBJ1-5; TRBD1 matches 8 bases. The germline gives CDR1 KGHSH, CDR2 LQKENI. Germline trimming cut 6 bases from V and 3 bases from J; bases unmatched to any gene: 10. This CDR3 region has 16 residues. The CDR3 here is CASSEMTGVNNQPQHF. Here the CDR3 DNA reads TGTGCCAGCTCGGAGATGACAGGGGTCAACAATCAGCCCCAGCATTTT.

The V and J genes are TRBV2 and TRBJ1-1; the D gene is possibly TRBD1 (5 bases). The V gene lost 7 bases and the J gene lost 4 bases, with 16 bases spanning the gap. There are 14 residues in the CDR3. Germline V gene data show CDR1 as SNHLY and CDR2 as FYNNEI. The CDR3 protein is CASTVGGRGTEAFF. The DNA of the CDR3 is TGTGCCAGCACGGTGGGGGGTCGAGGCACTGAAGCTTTCTTT.

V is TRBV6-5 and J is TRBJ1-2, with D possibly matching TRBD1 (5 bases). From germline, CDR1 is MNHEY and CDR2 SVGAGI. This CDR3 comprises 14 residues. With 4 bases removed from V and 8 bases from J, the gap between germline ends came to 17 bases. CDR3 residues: CASSSSQGLMGYTF. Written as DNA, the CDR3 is TGTGCCAGCAGTTCATCGCAGGGATTGATGGGCTACACCTTC.

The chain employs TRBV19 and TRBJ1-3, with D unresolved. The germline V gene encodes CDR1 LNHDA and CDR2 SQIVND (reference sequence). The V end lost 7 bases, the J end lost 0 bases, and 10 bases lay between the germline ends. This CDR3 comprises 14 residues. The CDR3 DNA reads TGTGCCAGTAATACAGCCGTCTCTGGAAACACCATATATTTT. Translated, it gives CASNTAVSGNTIYF.